Listed here are 15 T cell receptor beta chains from one sample, sequenced in a study of blood T cell repertoires in COVID-19. The protocol was immunoSEQ multiplex PCR, while the TCRdb copy is restricted to in-frame clones and leaves out a portion. In the table there are 300,000 or so clones, approximately 87% of which are singletons. Sequenced: peripheral blood. These receptors were obtained from a woman in her twenties or thirties with COVID-19, enrolled during active disease.

The gene calls are TRBV5-4 and TRBJ1-2; TRBD1 agrees at 10 bases. From germline, CDR1 is SGHNT and CDR2 YYREEE (reference sequence). Trimming cost V 5 bases and J 4 bases; bases outside gene matches: 8. This CDR3 has 15 amino acids. CDR3 protein: CASSPTGGLTYGYTF. The CDR3 nucleotides read TGTGCCAGCAGTCCGACAGGGGGCTTGACCTATGGCTACACCTTC.

This chain connects TRBV10-3 to TRBJ1-1; D not resolved. Trimming pared 3 bases from V and 1 base from J, leaving 9 bases between. The germline V gene encodes CDR1 ENHRY and CDR2 SYGVKD. The CDR3 has 14 amino acids. The CDR3 here is CAISEIAANTEAFF. The CDR3 DNA reads as TGTGCCATCAGTGAAATCGCGGCGAACACTGAAGCTTTCTTT.

The rearrangement joins TRBV7-9 to TRBJ2-5; D remains ambiguous. Trimming stripped 5 bases from V and 5 bases from J, with 18 bases between. Germline V gives CDR1 SEHNR, CDR2 FQNEAQ (reference sequence). The length of the CDR3 is 15 residues. The DNA for the CDR3 is TGTGCCAGCAGCCAAATAGACGAGGCGATGGAGACCCAGTACTTC. Translated, it gives CASSQIDEAMETQYF.

The chain uses TRBV27 and TRBJ2-3; 12 bases are a match to TRBD2. Germline CDR1 MNHEY, CDR2 SMNVEV (reference sequence). The trim removed 6 bases at V and 1 base at J, leaving 20 bases unmatched. The CDR3 has 21 amino acids. CDR3 nucleotides: TGTGCCAGCAGGCTTTCCGGGACTAGCGGGCCCATTTGGGCACGCACAGATACGCAGTATTTT. Translating it yields CASRLSGTSGPIWARTDTQYF.

V gene TRBV11-2 combines with J gene TRBJ1-1; 7 bases line up with TRBD1. Germline-derived CDR1 and CDR2 are SGHAT and FQNNGV. This CDR3 is 14 amino acids long. Trimming cost V 4 bases and J 4 bases; bases outside gene matches: 6. The CDR3 loop reads CASSSRGAGTEAFF. In DNA, the CDR3 is TGTGCCAGCAGCTCCAGGGGGGCCGGCACTGAAGCTTTCTTT.

A single count supports this clone. J is TRBJ2-1 and V is TRBV19, with 7 nucleotides matching TRBD2. This CDR3 has 14 residues. V lost 9 bases, J lost 4 bases, and 9 bases stayed unmatched. Germline V gene sequence: CDR1 LNHDA, CDR2 SQIVND (reference sequence). CDR3 DNA: TGTGCCAGCCGCGGGAGTATGTCTTACAATGAGCAGTTCTTC. It specifies CASRGSMSYNEQFF.

J is TRBJ2-7 and V is TRBV25-1, with 7 bases aligning to TRBD1. V dropped 5 bases and J dropped 6; count of bases not matched to a gene: 7. CDR1 is MGHDK, CDR2 SYGVNS, per germline. CDR3 length equals 13 residues. CDR3 loop: CASSQGQPAEQYF. The CDR3, as DNA: TGTGCCAGCAGTCAGGGACAGCCTGCCGAGCAGTACTTC.

This clone has a single count. The rearrangement uses TRBV5-1 and TRBJ2-1; tentatively, D is TRBD1 (6 bases). The V end was cut by 3 bases, the J end by 5 bases, with 9 bases between. The CDR3 extends over 13 amino acids. Per the germline V gene, CDR1 is SGHRS and CDR2 is YFSETQ. The CDR3 here is CASSWDIDNEQFF. The CDR3 DNA follows: TGCGCCAGCAGCTGGGACATCGACAATGAGCAGTTCTTC. Together with reference TRBV5-1 and TRBJ2-1, the CDR3 gives the full variable domain: KAGVTQTPRYLIKTRGQQVTLSCSPISGHRSVSWYQQTPGQGLQFLFEYFSETQRNKGNFPGRFSGRQFSNSRSEMNVSTLELGDSALYLCASSWDIDNEQFFGPGTRLTVL.

This clone was counted a single time. The same CDR3 is also encoded by other DNA sequences in this sample. The chain links TRBV7-9 to TRBJ2-2; TRBD2 matches at 8 bases. V lost 1 base and J lost 2; bases outside the gene matches: 6. The germline V gene encodes CDR1 SEHNR and CDR2 FQNEAQ (reference sequence). The CDR3 contains 17 residues. Here the CDR3 DNA reads TGTGCCAGCAGCTTAGGGCTAGCGGGTGCCAACACCGGGGAGCTGTTTTTT. It yields the protein CASSLGLAGANTGELFF.

The chain employs TRBV7-9 and TRBJ2-3, with 7 bases fitting TRBD2. CDR1 and CDR2 (germline): SEHNR, FQNEAQ (reference sequence). After removal of 5 bases from V and 3 bases from J, the junction contained 8 bases not matched to a gene. CDR3 length: 15 residues. CDR3 protein: CASSTSGMGTDTQYF. CDR3 DNA: TGTGCCAGCAGCACCAGCGGGATGGGGACAGATACGCAGTATTTT.

This clone was recorded a few times. The V and J genes are TRBV5-4 and TRBJ1-5, with unresolved D. V shed 4 bases and J shed 6 bases, with 11 bases lying between them. Germline V gene lookup returns CDR1 SGHNT and CDR2 YYREEE (reference sequence). The CDR3 contains 13 residues. The CDR3 DNA reads TGTGCCAGCAGCATAGACTCTGGTCAGCCCCAGCATTTT. The encoded protein is CASSIDSGQPQHF.

This clone showed up just once. J is TRBJ1-5 and V is TRBV12-3 or TRBV12-4, with a tentative D call TRBD1 (5 bases). V was pared by 3 bases and J by 5 bases, with 8 bases between. This CDR3 spans 13 amino acids. The CDR3 spells CASSFAGYQPQHF. CDR3 DNA: TGTGCCAGCAGTTTTGCAGGGTATCAGCCCCAGCATTTT.

The chain links TRBV11-2 to TRBJ1-6; D is unresolved. The CDR3 sequence is 16 residues long. The V end was cut by 0 bases, the J end by 9 bases, with 15 bases between. The germline V gene has CDR1 SGHAT and CDR2 FQNNGV. The CDR3 sequence: CASSLEGGAAGSPLHF. CDR3 DNA sequence: TGTGCCAGCAGCTTAGAAGGTGGCGCGGCGGGTTCACCCCTCCACTTT. Based on the CDR3 plus reference TRBV11-2 and TRBJ1-6, the full variable domain is EAGVAQSPRYKIIEKRQSVAFWCNPISGHATLYWYQQILGQGPKLLIQFQNNGVVDDSQLPKDRFSAERLKGVDSTLKIQPAKLEDSAVYLCASSLEGGAAGSPLHFGNGTRLTVT.

In DNA, the CDR3 is TGTGCCAGCCAAACGGGGACATTCACTGAAGCTTTCTTT. The encoded protein is CASQTGTFTEAFF. The rearrangement joins TRBV27 to TRBJ1-1, with D possibly TRBD1 on 6 matching bases. Per germline, CDR1 MNHEY and CDR2 SMNVEV (reference sequence). The ends were cut back, 8 bases at V and 4 bases at J, with 14 bases in the middle. This CDR3 comprises 13 residues.

The V gene is TRBV19, the J gene TRBJ2-7; 7 bases map to TRBD1. CDR3 length: 15 amino acids. The ends lost 3 bases at V and 3 bases at J; junction bases unmatched: 8. Germline V lookup: CDR1 LNHDA, CDR2 SQIVND (reference sequence). DNA for the CDR3: TGTGCCAGTAGTATCCGGACAGGCTTAATCTACGAGCAGTACTTC. Protein: CASSIRTGLIYEQYF.